These 18 T cell receptor beta chains were sequenced from one sample in a study of cytomegalovirus exposure and HLA in healthy donors (TCRdb year 2017). The library was built by means of the immunoSEQ multiplex PCR assay. The multiplex PCR relied on a mix of 60 forward primers for TCR Vbeta segments and 13 reverse primers for TCR Jbeta segments. This is the immuneACCESS table as TCRdb keeps it, with only in-frame sequences that have V and J called. A part of the clones is gone; compared with another copy, unresolved V genes explain less than half, and the rest is unexplained. The table for this sample lists 150,000 or so clones. In total, the top ten clones hold over 2% of the sample. Sequenced input: PBMCs. The source of these receptors is a woman aged 18 to 35 in good health and CMV-seronegative.

The CDR3: CASSPGTGETDTQYF. The CDR3 nucleotides are TGTGCCAGCAGCCCCGGGACAGGGGAAACAGATACGCAGTATTTT. The chain employs TRBV7-9 and TRBJ2-3; 10 positions match TRBD1. The length of the CDR3 is 15 residues. The V gene's germline CDR1 is SEHNR and CDR2 FQNEAQ (reference sequence). Losses at the gene ends were 5 bases for V and 3 bases for J; bases not matched to a gene: 5. Looking up the rest from reference TRBV7-9 and TRBJ2-3 gives the full variable domain: DTGVSQNPRHKITKRGQNVTFRCDPISEHNRLYWYRQTLGQGPEFLTYFQNEAQLEKSRLLSDRFSAERPKGSFSTLEIQRTEQGDSAMYLCASSPGTGETDTQYFGPGTRLTVL.

The chain uses TRBV5-4 and TRBJ2-3; the D gene is possibly TRBD2 (6 bases). CDR3 size: 17 residues. The germline CDR1 and CDR2 sequences are SGHNT and YYREEE (reference sequence). With 4 bases removed from V and 1 base from J, the gap between germline ends came to 19 bases. The CDR3 DNA sequence: TGTGCCAGCAGCCCAGGACTACCTCCAATCGGCACAGATACGCAGTATTTT. Its protein is CASSPGLPPIGTDTQYF.

The genes are TRBV29-1 and TRBJ2-1; D might be TRBD2 (7 bases). Germline CDR1 reads SQVTM; CDR2 reads ANQGSEA. The CDR3 loop spans 15 amino acids. V lost 7 bases, J lost 8 bases, and 24 bases lay in between. CDR3 nucleotide sequence: TGCAGCGCAACCTTAGCGGGTGAGCACAGGGATGAGCAGTTCTTC. Amino acid sequence: CSATLAGEHRDEQFF.

The rearrangement uses TRBV6-1 and TRBJ1-4; D is perhaps TRBD1 (5 bases). The CDR3 has 14 residues. Germline-derived CDR1 and CDR2 are MNHNS and SASEGT. The germline V and J ends were trimmed by 1 base and 5 bases, with 8 bases remaining between them. DNA for the CDR3: TGTGCCAGCAGTGAAGTAGGGGTGAATGAAAAACTGTTTTTT. This encodes CASSEVGVNEKLFF.

Remarks on this clone: The sample has other DNA sequences that encode this CDR3 too. This rearrangement joins TRBV7-9 to TRBJ2-1; 10 bases are a match to TRBD2. Germline V gene sequence: CDR1 SEHNR, CDR2 FQNEAQ (reference sequence). The CDR3 is made up of 15 amino acids. The junction had 1 base not matched to a gene; V was cut back by 1 base and J by 4 bases. The CDR3: CASSLGLAGYNEQFF. CDR3 bases: TGTGCCAGCAGCTTAGGACTAGCGGGTTACAATGAGCAGTTCTTC.

The V and J genes are TRBV9 and TRBJ1-2; no clear D gene. Trimming stripped 0 bases from V and 4 bases from J, with 16 bases between. Looked up from germline, CDR1 is SGDLS and CDR2 is YYNGEE. The CDR3 sequence is 16 residues long. In nucleotides, the CDR3 is TGTGCCAGCAGCGTAGAGGCGGGTAGGGCCTTCTATGGCTACACCTTC. Translation gives CASSVEAGRAFYGYTF.

The chain has TRBV4-1 and TRBJ2-5, with 9 bases that match TRBD2. This CDR3 spans 17 amino acids. The germline gives CDR1 MGHRA, CDR2 YSYEKL. The V and J ends lost 1 base and 4 bases, in that order; junction bases with no gene match: 10. DNA for the CDR3: TGCGCCAGCAGCCAAGTAGCGGGAGAAGGAGGGGGAGAGACCCAGTACTTC. This translates into CASSQVAGEGGGETQYF.

This chain links TRBV10-2 with TRBJ2-2; D not certain. V lost 4 bases and J 4 bases, leaving 10 bases between the germline ends. This CDR3 is built from 14 residues. Per the germline V gene, CDR1 is WSHSY and CDR2 is SAAADI. The CDR3 nucleotides are TGCGCCAGCAGTGGGGCCAGCTTCACCGGGGAGCTGTTTTTT. Encoded protein: CASSGASFTGELFF.

The V and J genes are TRBV13 and TRBJ2-7; 8 bases fit TRBD2. V lost 5 bases, J lost 5 bases, and 14 bases stayed unmatched. The germline V gene encodes CDR1 PRHDT and CDR2 FYEKMQ (reference sequence). CDR3 size: 16 residues. For the CDR3, the DNA is TGTGCCAGCAGCGCCCTAGAGCGGGGGTTTGACCACGAGCAGTACTTC. Encoded protein: CASSALERGFDHEQYF.

V gene TRBV7-9 combines with J gene TRBJ2-2; 8 bases are shared with TRBD1. The CDR3 totals 15 residues. V was pared by 5 bases and J by 6 bases, with 8 bases of the junction left unmatched. CDR1 SEHNR and CDR2 FQNEAQ come from the germline V gene (reference sequence). CDR3 sequence: CASSDPPGQAGELFF. The CDR3 bases are TGTGCCAGCAGCGACCCCCCGGGACAGGCCGGGGAGCTGTTTTTT.

The V call is TRBV14, the J call TRBJ2-1, with D uncertain. This CDR3 has 12 amino acids. Germline V gives CDR1 SGHDN, CDR2 FVKESK. Between the trimmed V and J ends, which lost 3 bases and 6 bases, there was a span of 6 bases. CDR3 region: CASSHSLNEQFF. CDR3 nucleotide sequence: TGTGCCAGCAGCCATTCTCTCAATGAGCAGTTCTTC.

The genes are TRBV6-1 and TRBJ1-3, with 9 bases identical to TRBD1. V was pared by 6 bases and J by 6 bases, with 3 bases of the junction left unmatched. Germline values: CDR1 MNHNS, CDR2 SASEGT. The CDR3 has 13 amino acids. In DNA, the CDR3 is TGTGCCAGCAGCAGGACAGGGGAAAACACCATATATTTT. Translated: CASSRTGENTIYF.

CDR3 DNA sequence: TGCGCCAGCGGTGGTCTCGCGGCGGGGGCCAACGTCCTGACTTTC. It is translated as CASGGLAAGANVLTF. The chain uses TRBV4-3 and TRBJ2-6, with no clear D. The CDR3 length is 15 residues. The germline V gene encodes CDR1 LGHNA and CDR2 YSLEER. V lost 8 bases and J 4 bases, leaving 15 bases between the germline ends.

The CDR3 DNA sequence: TGCGCCAGCAGCTTATTTACTAGCGCCTACAATGAGCAGTTCTTC. Amino acids: CASSLFTSAYNEQFF. V gene TRBV5-1 combines with J gene TRBJ2-1; 7 nucleotides match TRBD2. The CDR3 contains 15 residues. Germline V lookup: CDR1 SGHRS, CDR2 YFSETQ. V dropped 2 bases and J dropped 2; count of bases not matched to a gene: 4.

The chain carries TRBV9 and TRBJ1-5; no firm D call. The CDR3 extends over 16 amino acids. Germline CDR1 and CDR2: SGDLS and YYNGEE. Trimming stripped 8 bases from V and 1 base from J, with 19 bases between. CDR3 nucleotide sequence: TGTGCCAGGAGGACTCATACACCCGGAAGCAATCAGCCCCAGCATTTT. Protein: CARRTHTPGSNQPQHF.

The chain links TRBV7-8 to TRBJ2-2; 7 nucleotides match TRBD1. The CDR3 sequence is 15 residues long. The trim removed 0 bases at V and 4 bases at J, leaving 2 bases unmatched. Germline V lookup: CDR1 SGHVS, CDR2 FQNEAQ. The CDR3 DNA follows: TGTGCCAGCAGCTTAGCCACAGGGGCCACCGGGGAGCTGTTTTTT. Translating it yields CASSLATGATGELFF. Complete variable domain (other parts from reference TRBV7-8 and TRBJ2-2): GAGVSQSPRYKVAKRGQDVALRCDPISGHVSLFWYQQALGQGPEFLTYFQNEAQLDKSGLPSDRFFAERPEGSVSTLKIQRTQQEDSAVYLCASSLATGATGELFFGEGSRLTVL.

The rearrangement uses TRBV14 and TRBJ2-5, with a possible D match to TRBD2 (6 bases). V lost 1 base and J lost 0, with 27 bases in between. CDR1 is SGHDN and CDR2 is FVKESK in the germline V gene. This CDR3 is built from 21 residues. CDR3 protein: CASSQGDSLSRHLLYQETQYF. CDR3 DNA: TGTGCCAGCAGCCAAGGGGACTCTCTCAGTCGACACCTTCTGTACCAAGAGACCCAGTACTTC.

The chain links TRBV6-5 to TRBJ1-5; 8 nucleotides match TRBD1. The CDR3 extends over 14 amino acids. The J segment lost 5 bases and the V segment lost 7 bases, leaving 7 bases of the junction unmatched. CDR1 is MNHEY and CDR2 is SVGAGI in the germline V gene. The CDR3 is CASTKQGADQPQHF. In nucleotides, the CDR3 is TGTGCCAGCACTAAGCAGGGGGCCGATCAGCCCCAGCATTTT.